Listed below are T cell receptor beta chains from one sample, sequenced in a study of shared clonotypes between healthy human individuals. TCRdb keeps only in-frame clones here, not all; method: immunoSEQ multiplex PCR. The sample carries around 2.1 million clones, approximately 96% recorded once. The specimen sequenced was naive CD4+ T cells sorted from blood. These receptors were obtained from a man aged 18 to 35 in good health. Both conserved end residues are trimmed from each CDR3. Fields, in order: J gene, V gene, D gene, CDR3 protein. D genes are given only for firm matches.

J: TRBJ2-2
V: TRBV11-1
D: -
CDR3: ASSWGEAGELF

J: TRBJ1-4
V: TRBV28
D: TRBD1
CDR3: ASNDGTGNEKLF

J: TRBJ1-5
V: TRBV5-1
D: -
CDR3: ASSLSGQGSQPQH

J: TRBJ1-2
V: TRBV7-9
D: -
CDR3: ASSQGNGYT

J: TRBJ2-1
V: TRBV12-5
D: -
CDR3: ASGFDNEQF

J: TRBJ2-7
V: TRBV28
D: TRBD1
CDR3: ASSPAGTGTDEQY

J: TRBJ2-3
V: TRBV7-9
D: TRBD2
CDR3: ASSLTSGGPSSTDTQY

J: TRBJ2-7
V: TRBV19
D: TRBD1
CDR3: ASRSRDSPYEQY

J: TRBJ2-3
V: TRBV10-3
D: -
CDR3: AISVGPSYTDTQY

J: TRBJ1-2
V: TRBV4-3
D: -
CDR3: ASSQDLTLGYT

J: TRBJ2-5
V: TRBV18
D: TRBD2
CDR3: ASSPPGGRKTQY

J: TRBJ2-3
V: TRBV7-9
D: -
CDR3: ASSLQKGSTDTQY

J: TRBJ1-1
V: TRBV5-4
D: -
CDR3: ASSLKTGGYNTEAF

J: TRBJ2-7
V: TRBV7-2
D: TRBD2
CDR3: ASSLIPSSGRYSYEQY

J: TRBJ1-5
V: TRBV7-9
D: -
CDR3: ASSFPAQH

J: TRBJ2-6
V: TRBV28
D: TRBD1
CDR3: ASSLFSGTGRLGANVLT

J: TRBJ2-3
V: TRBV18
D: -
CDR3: ASSPYLGRDTQY

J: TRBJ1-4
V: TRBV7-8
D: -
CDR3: ASSPEVRPGREKLF

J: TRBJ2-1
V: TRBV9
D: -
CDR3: ASSVNREGGVGSYNEQF

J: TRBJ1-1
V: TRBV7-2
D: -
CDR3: ASSLAPRVVVTEAF

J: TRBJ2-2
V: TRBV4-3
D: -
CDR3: ASSQDLAVSNTGELF

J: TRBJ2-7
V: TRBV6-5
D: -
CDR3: ASRPPGAREQY

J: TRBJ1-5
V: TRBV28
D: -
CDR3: ASFDWGGGQPQH

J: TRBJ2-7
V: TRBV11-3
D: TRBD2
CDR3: ASSATAGGVYEQY

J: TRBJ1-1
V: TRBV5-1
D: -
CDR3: ASSLEGVLRTEAF

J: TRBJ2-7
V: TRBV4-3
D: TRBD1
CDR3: ASSQDWTGLYEQY

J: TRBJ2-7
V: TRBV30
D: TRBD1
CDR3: AWNPLGGQGIGEQY

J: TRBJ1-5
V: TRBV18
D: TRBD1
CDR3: ASSLSTGNSNQPQH

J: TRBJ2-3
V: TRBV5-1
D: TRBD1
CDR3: ASSTTGGRTDTQY

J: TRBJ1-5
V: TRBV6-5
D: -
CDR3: ASSYSVGDQPQH

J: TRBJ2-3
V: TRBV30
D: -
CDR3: AWRAWSRPYGDTQY

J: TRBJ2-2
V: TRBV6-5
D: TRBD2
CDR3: ASSSLAGGLGELF

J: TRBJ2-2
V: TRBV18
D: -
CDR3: ASSPRVTANTGELF

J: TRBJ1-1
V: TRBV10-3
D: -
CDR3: AISATGMNTEAF

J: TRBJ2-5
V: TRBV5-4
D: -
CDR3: ASSPASGEETQY

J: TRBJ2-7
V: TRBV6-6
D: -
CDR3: ASRPDRRKAYEQY

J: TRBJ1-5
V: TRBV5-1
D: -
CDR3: ASSLGSNQPQH

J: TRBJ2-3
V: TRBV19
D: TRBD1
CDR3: ASSSTGADTQY

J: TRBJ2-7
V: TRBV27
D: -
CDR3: ASSRRYEQY

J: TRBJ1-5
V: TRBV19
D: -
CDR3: ASQLQVQGTNQPQH

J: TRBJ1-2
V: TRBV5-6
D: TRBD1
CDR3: ASSSAGQGIYGYT

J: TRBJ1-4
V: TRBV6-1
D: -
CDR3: ASRAGNEKLF

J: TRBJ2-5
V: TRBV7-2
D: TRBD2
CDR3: ASSLGRLAGWVETQY